The 6 T cell receptor beta chains below come from one sample, sequenced in a study. The data were produced by immunoSEQ multiplex PCR, yet TCRdb's version contains in-frame clones alone and is incomplete. The table records around 50,000 clones, 90% to 95% of them present only once. Specimen: PBMCs. The receptor set was obtained from a man aged 35 to 55 with rheumatoid arthritis.

A single count supports this clone. This chain connects TRBV5-1 to TRBJ2-7; 7 bases match TRBD1. Germline V lookup: CDR1 SGHRS, CDR2 YFSETQ. Losses at the gene ends were 1 base for V and 0 bases for J; bases not matched to a gene: 4. The length of the CDR3 is 15 residues. The CDR3 DNA follows: TGCGCCAGCAGCTTGTGGGGACAGAGCTCCTACGAGCAGTACTTC. It translates to CASSLWGQSSYEQYF.

This chain's CDR3 is CASSYATSGTYEQYF. CDR3 nucleotides: TGTGCCAGCAGTTACGCGACTAGCGGTACCTACGAGCAGTACTTC. This sequence joins TRBV6-6 and TRBJ2-7, with 9 bases matching TRBD2. The germline V gene has CDR1 MNHNY and CDR2 SVGAGI (reference sequence). CDR3 length: 15 amino acids. Germline trimming cut 2 bases from V and 2 bases from J; bases unmatched to any gene: 4.

In its sample, this clone was seen once. The chain has TRBV7-3 and TRBJ2-6; D uncertain. CDR1 is SGHTA and CDR2 is FQGTGA in the germline V gene. The CDR3 length is 14 residues. The V end lost 0 bases, the J end lost 1 base, and 1 base lay between the germline ends. The CDR3 sequence: CASSLTSGANVLTF. The CDR3 DNA reads TGTGCCAGCAGCTTAACGTCTGGGGCCAACGTCCTGACTTTC.

The rearrangement uses TRBV19 and TRBJ2-1; D is perhaps TRBD1 or TRBD2 (5 bases each). The CDR3 covers 15 residues. V was clipped by 7 bases and J by 0 bases, with 13 bases between them. Looked up from germline, CDR1 is LNHDA and CDR2 is SQIVND (reference sequence). CDR3 sequence: CASTHGTSSYNEQFF. The CDR3 DNA follows: TGTGCCAGTACCCACGGGACGAGCTCCTACAATGAGCAGTTCTTC.

In its sample, this clone was seen a few times. The chain has TRBV5-5 and TRBJ2-6; TRBD1 matches at 7 bases. This CDR3 comprises 17 residues. The V gene's germline CDR1 is SGHKS and CDR2 YYEKEE (reference sequence). The J segment lost 2 bases and the V segment lost 1 base, leaving 6 bases of the junction unmatched. The CDR3 bases are TGTGCCAGCAGCTTGATTCCTCAGGGGGCTGGGGCCAACGTCCTGACTTTC. It encodes CASSLIPQGAGANVLTF.

In this sample, this clone turned up once. The chain is built from TRBV19 and TRBJ1-5, with TRBD1 matching 7 bases. V lost 7 bases and J lost 0; bases outside the gene matches: 6. The germline V gene has CDR1 LNHDA and CDR2 SQIVND (reference sequence). The CDR3 contains 15 residues. The CDR3 is CASKRGQNSNQPQHF. The CDR3 DNA sequence: TGTGCCAGTAAGAGGGGACAGAATAGCAATCAGCCCCAGCATTTT. Looking up the rest from reference TRBV19 and TRBJ1-5 gives the full variable domain: DGGITQSPKYLFRKEGQNVTLSCEQNLNHDAMYWYRQDPGQGLRLIYYSQIVNDFQKGDIAEGYSVSREKKESFPLTVTSAQKNPTAFYLCASKRGQNSNQPQHFGDGTRLSIL.